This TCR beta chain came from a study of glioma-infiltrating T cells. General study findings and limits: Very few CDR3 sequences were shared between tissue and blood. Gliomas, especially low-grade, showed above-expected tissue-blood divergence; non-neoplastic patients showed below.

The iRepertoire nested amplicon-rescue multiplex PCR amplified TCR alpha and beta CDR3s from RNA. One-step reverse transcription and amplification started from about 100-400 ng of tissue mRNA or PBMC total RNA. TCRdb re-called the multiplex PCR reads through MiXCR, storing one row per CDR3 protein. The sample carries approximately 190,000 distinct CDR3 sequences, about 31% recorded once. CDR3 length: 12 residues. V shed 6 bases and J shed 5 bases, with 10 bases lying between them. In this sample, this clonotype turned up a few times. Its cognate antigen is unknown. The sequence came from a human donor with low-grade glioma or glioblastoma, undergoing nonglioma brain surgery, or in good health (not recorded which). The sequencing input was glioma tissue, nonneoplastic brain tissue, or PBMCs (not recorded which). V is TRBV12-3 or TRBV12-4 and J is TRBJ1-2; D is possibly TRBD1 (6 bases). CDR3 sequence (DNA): TGTGCCAGCAGCTGGACAGTGTATGGCTACACCTTC. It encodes CASSWTVYGYTF.